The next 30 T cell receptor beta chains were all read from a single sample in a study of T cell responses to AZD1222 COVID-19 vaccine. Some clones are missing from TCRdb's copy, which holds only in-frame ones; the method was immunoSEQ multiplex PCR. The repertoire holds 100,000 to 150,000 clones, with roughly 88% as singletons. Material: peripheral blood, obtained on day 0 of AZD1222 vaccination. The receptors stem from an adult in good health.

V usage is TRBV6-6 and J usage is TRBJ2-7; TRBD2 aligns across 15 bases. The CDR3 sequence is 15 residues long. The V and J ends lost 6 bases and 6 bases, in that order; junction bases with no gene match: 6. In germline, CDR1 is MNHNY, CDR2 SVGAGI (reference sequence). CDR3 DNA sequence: TGTGCCAGCAGGCCCGGGACTAGCGGGGGGCGCGAGCAGTACTTC. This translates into CASRPGTSGGREQYF.

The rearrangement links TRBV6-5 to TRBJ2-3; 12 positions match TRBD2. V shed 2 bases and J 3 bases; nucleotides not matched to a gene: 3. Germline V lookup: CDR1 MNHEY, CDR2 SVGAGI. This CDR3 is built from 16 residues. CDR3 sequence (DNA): TGTGCCAGCAGTTACACTGGACTAGCGGGGACAGATACGCAGTATTTT. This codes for CASSYTGLAGTDTQYF.

As DNA, the CDR3 is TGTGCCAGCAGCTTAGGCTTTCAGTACGAGCAGTACTTC. Amino acid sequence: CASSLGFQYEQYF. This chain joins TRBV13 and TRBJ2-7; D unclear. V lost 0 bases and J 4 bases, leaving 7 bases between the germline ends. From germline, CDR1 is PRHDT and CDR2 FYEKMQ (reference sequence). The CDR3 totals 13 residues.

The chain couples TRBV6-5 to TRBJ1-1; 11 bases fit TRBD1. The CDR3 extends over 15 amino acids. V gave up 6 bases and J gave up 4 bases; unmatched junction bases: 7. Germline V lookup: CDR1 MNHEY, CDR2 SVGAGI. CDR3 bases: TGTGCCAGCAGACGTCGGACAGGGGGCTTCACTGAAGCTTTCTTT. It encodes CASRRRTGGFTEAFF.

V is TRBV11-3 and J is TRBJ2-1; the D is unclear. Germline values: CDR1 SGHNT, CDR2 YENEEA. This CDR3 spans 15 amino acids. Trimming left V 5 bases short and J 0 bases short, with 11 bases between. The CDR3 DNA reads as TGTGCCAGCAGCCTCAACTATGACTCCTACAATGAGCAGTTCTTC. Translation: CASSLNYDSYNEQFF. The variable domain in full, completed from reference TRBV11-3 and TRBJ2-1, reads EAGVVQSPRYKIIEKKQPVAFWCNPISGHNTLYWYLQNLGQGPELLIRYENEEAVDDSQLPKDRFSAERLKGVDSTLKIQPAELGDSAVYLCASSLNYDSYNEQFFGPGTRLTVL.

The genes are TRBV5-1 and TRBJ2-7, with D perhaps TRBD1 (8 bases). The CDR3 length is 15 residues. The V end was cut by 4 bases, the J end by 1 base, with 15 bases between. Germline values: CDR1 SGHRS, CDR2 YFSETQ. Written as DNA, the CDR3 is TGCGCCAGCAGCACACAGGGGGGGTCTTCCTACGAGCAGTACTTC. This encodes CASSTQGGSSYEQYF.

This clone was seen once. This CDR3 is CASSVLYEQYF. The CDR3 DNA reads TGTGCCAGCAGCGTGCTCTACGAGCAGTACTTC. The gene calls are TRBV2 and TRBJ2-7; D ambiguous. The CDR3 spans 11 residues. Germline V gives CDR1 SNHLY, CDR2 FYNNEI. Trimming pared 6 bases from V and 3 bases from J, leaving 6 bases between. The full variable domain, its missing parts supplied by reference TRBV2 and TRBJ2-7, is EPEVTQTPSHQVTQMGQEVILRCVPISNHLYFYWYRQILGQKVEFLVSFYNNEISEKSEIFDDQFSVERPDGSNFTLKIRSTKLEDSAMYFCASSVLYEQYFGPGTRLTVT.

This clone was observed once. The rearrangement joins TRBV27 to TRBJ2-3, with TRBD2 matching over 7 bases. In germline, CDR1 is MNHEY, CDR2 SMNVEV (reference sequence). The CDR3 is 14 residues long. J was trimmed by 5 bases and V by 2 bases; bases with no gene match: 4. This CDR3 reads CASSLRTRQDTQYF. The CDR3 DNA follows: TGTGCCAGCAGTTTAAGGACTAGACAAGATACGCAGTATTTT.

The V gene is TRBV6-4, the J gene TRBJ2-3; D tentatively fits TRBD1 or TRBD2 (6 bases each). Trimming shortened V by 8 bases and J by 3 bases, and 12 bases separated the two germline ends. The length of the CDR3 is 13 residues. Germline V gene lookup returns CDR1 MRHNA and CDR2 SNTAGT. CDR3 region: CASSEGGTDTQYF. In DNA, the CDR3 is TGTGCCAGCTCTGAGGGGGGTACAGATACGCAGTATTTT.

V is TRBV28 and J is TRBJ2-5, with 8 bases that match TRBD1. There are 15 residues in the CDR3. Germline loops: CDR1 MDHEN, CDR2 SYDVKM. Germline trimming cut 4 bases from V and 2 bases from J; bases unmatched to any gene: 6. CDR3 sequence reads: CASSSGGAGQETQYF. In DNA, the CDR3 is TGTGCCAGCAGTTCAGGGGGCGCAGGGCAAGAGACCCAGTACTTC.

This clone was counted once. CDR3 bases: TGTGCCAGCAGCTTAGGGGACATTTCACCCCTCCACTTT. Encoded protein: CASSLGDISPLHF. V is TRBV11-2 and J is TRBJ1-6; TRBD1 might be the D (6 bases). Germline CDR1 is SGHAT and CDR2 is FQNNGV. Between the trimmed V and J ends, which lost 1 base and 9 bases, there was a span of 7 bases. This CDR3 is built from 13 residues.

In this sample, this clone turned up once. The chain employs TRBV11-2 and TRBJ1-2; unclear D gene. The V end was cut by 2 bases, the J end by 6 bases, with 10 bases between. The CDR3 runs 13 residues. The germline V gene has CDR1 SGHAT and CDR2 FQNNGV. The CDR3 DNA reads TGTGCCAGCAGCTTACTTGCGGTGGATGGCTACACCTTC. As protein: CASSLLAVDGYTF. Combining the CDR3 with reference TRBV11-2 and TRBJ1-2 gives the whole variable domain EAGVAQSPRYKIIEKRQSVAFWCNPISGHATLYWYQQILGQGPKLLIQFQNNGVVDDSQLPKDRFSAERLKGVDSTLKIQPAKLEDSAVYLCASSLLAVDGYTFGSGTRLTVV.

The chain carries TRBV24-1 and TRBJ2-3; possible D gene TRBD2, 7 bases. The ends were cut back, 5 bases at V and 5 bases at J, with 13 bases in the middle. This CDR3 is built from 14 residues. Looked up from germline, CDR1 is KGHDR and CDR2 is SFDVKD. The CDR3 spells CATSGSGGLDTQYF. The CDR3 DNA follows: TGTGCCACCAGTGGCTCGGGGGGCCTAGATACGCAGTATTTT.

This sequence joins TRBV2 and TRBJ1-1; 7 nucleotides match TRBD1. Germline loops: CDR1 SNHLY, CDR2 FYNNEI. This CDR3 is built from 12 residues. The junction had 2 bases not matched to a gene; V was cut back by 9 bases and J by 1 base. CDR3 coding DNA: TGTGCCAGAGGACAGGAGAACACTGAAGCTTTCTTT. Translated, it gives CARGQENTEAFF.

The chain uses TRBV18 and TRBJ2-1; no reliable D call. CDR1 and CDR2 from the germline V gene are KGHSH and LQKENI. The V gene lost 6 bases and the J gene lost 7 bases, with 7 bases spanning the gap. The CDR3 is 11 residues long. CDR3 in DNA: TGTGCCAGCTCGAGCCTGAATGAGCAGTTCTTC. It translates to CASSSLNEQFF.

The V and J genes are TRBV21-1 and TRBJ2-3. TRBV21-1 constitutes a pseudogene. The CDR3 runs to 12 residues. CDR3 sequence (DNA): TGTGCCAGCAGCAAAGAGACAGATACGCAGTATTTT. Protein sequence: CASSKETDTQYF.

CDR3 coding DNA: TGCGCCAGCAGCGTAGTGACAGGGGAAGGCGAGCAGTACTTC. As protein: CASSVVTGEGEQYF. The chain is built from TRBV5-1 and TRBJ2-7, with 8 bases that match TRBD1. Germline assignment: CDR1 SGHRS and CDR2 YFSETQ. J was trimmed by 6 bases and V by 4 bases; bases with no gene match: 9. The CDR3 is 14 residues long.

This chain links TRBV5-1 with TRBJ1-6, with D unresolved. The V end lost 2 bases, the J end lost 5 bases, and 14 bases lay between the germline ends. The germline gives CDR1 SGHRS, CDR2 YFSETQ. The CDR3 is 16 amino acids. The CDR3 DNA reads TGCGCCAGCAGCTTCTCTCTAGGAGGTAATAATTCACCCCTCCACTTT. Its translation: CASSFSLGGNNSPLHF.

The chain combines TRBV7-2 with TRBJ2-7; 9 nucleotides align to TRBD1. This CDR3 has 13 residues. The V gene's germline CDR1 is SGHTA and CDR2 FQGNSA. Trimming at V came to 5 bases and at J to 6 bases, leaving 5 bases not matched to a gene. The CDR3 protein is CASSLDRGPEQYF. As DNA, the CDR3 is TGTGCCAGCAGCCTGGACAGGGGCCCCGAGCAGTACTTC.

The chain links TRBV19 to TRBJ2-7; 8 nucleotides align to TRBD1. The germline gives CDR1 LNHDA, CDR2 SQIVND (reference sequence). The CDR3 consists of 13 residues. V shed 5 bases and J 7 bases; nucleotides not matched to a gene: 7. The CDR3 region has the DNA TGTGCCAGTAGTCCCACTTACAGGGGGGAGCAGTACTTC. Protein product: CASSPTYRGEQYF.

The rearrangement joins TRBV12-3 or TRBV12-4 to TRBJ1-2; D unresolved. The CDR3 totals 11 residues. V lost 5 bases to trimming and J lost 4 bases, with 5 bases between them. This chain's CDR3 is CASSRSYGYTF. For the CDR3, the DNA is TGTGCCAGCAGTAGATCCTATGGCTACACCTTC.

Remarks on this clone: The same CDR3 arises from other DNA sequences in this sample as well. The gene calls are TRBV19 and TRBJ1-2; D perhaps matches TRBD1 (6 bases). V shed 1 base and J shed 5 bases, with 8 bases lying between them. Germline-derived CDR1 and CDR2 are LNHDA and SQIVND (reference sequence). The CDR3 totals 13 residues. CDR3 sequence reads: CASSIGGAYGYTF. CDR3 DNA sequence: TGTGCCAGTAGTATAGGGGGGGCGTATGGCTACACCTTC.

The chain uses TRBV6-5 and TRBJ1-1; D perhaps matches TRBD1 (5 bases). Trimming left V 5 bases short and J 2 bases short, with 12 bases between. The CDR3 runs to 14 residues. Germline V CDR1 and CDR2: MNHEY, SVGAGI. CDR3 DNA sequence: TGTGCCAGCAGTCCAGCGCGGGACAACACTGAAGCTTTCTTT. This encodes CASSPARDNTEAFF.

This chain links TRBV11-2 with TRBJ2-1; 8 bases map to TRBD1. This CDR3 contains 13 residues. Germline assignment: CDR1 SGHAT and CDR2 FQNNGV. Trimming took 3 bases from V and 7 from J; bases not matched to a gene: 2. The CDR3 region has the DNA TGTGCCAGCAGCTTGGGACAGGCGAATGAGCAGTTCTTC. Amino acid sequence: CASSLGQANEQFF.

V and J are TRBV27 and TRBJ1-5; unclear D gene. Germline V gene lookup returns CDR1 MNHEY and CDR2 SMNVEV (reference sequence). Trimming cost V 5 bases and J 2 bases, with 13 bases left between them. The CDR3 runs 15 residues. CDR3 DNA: TGTGCCAGCAGTCAAGTTGCACAGCGCAATCAGCCCCAGCATTTT. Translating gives CASSQVAQRNQPQHF.

The CDR3 spells CASNRSGKNIQYF. CDR3 DNA: TGTGCCAGCAATCGTAGCGGGAAAAACATTCAGTACTTC. The chain recombines TRBV12-3 or TRBV12-4 with TRBJ2-4, with 7 bases identical to TRBD2. The CDR3 has 13 amino acids. The trim removed 7 bases at V and 4 bases at J, leaving 4 bases unmatched.

In DNA form, the CDR3 reads TGTGCCAGCAGCCCAATCAGGGGGCAGAACACCGGGGAGCTGTTTTTT. This translates into CASSPIRGQNTGELFF. The chain joins TRBV11-2 to TRBJ2-2; 8 nucleotides line up with TRBD1. Trimming took 5 bases from V and 1 from J; bases not matched to a gene: 6. The CDR3 consists of 16 residues. Per germline, CDR1 SGHAT and CDR2 FQNNGV.

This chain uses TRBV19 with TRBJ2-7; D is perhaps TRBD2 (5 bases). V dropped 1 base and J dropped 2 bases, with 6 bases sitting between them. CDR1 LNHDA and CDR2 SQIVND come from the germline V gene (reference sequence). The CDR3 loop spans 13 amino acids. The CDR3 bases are TGTGCCAGTAGTATAGGAGGGACCTACGAGCAGTACTTC. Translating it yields CASSIGGTYEQYF.

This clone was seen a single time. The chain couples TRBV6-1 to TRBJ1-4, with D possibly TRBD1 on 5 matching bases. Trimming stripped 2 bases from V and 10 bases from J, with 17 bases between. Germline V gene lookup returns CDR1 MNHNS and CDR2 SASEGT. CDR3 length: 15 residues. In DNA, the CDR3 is TGTGCCAGCAGTGAACTTCCAGGGCAAGCCGGAAAACTGTTTTTT. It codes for CASSELPGQAGKLFF.

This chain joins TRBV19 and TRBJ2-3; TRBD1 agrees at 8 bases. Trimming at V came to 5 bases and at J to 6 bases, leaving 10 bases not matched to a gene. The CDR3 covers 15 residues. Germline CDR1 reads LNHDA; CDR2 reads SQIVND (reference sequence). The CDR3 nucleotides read TGTGCCAGTAGTGCGACAGGGGCCGGACGGGATACGCAGTATTTT. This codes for CASSATGAGRDTQYF.